This TCR beta chain stems from a study of blood T cells in healthy people across ages. The second PCR ran about 6 to 11 cycles with a sample-barcoded 5' primer and J-beta primers. TCRdb passed the 5' RACE reads through MiXCR, listing each CDR3 protein once. The sample has some 780,000 distinct CDR3 sequences; 56% are singletons. CDR3 length: 16 amino acids. This clonotype was sampled from a man between 35 and 55 years old in good health. The sample comprised blood. The V call is TRBV21-1, the J call TRBJ2-3. TRBV21-1 is shown as a pseudogene. CDR3 sequence: CASSKGGRWCRDTQYF. CDR3 DNA sequence: TGTGCCAGCAGCAAAGGAGGCAGGTGGTGTCGAGATACGCAGTATTTT.